Detailed here is one T cell receptor (beta chain). Produced via immunoSEQ multiplex PCR; TCRdb's table is partial and in-frame only. The sample gives 170,000 or so clones, about 91% of which show up once; approximately 2% is in the top ten. These data are taken from a study of control samples from healthy donors and cancer patients. The V gene's germline CDR1 is MNHEY and CDR2 SVGAGI. With 11 bases clipped from V and 0 bases from J, the junction kept 9 bases outside the gene matches. The CDR3 covers 15 residues. This chain links TRBV6-5 with TRBJ2-3; 9 positions match TRBD2. The sequencing input was blood. The clonotype was recovered from a woman in her thirties or forties in good health. As DNA, the CDR3 is TGTGCCTACGGGGTGCGGGGGGGTAGCACAGATACGCAGTATTTT. This encodes CAYGVRGGSTDTQYF.